These T cell receptor beta chains were read from a single sample in a study of blood T cell repertoires in COVID-19. Assay: immunoSEQ multiplex PCR; the TCRdb copy retains only in-frame clones and omits some. The sample includes some 150,000 clones, 81% of them seen just once. Sequencing input: peripheral blood. The receptors come from a woman in her sixties or seventies with active or convalescent COVID-19. CDR3s include the opening cysteine and the closing phenylalanine or tryptophan. The order of the fields is J gene, D gene, V gene, clone size, CDR3 protein, CDR3 DNA. D genes are given only for firm matches. For some rows the clone size is stated as once, few or many, or as a class when expanded; others skip it.

J gene: TRBJ2-7; D gene: TRBD2; V gene: TRBV7-8; clone size: .; CDR3 protein: CASSWGRAGPLGEQYF; CDR3 DNA: TGTGCCAGCAGCTGGGGGAGGGCGGGACCCCTAGGGGAGCAGTACTTC
J gene: TRBJ2-5; D gene: TRBD1; V gene: TRBV5-1; clone size: .; CDR3 protein: CASSGGQGAFETQYF; CDR3 DNA: TGCGCCAGCAGCGGGGGACAGGGGGCTTTTGAGACCCAGTACTTC
J gene: TRBJ2-2; D gene: .; V gene: TRBV30; clone size: .; CDR3 protein: CAWSVWGDTGELFF; CDR3 DNA: TGTGCCTGGAGTGTTTGGGGGGACACCGGGGAGCTGTTTTTT
J gene: TRBJ2-2; D gene: .; V gene: TRBV5-6; clone size: .; CDR3 protein: CASSQGHPNTGELFF; CDR3 DNA: TGTGCCAGCAGCCAAGGACACCCGAACACCGGGGAGCTGTTTTTT
J gene: TRBJ1-2; D gene: .; V gene: TRBV30; clone size: .; CDR3 protein: CAWSVEDPGVRGYGYTF; CDR3 DNA: TGTGCCTGGAGTGTAGAGGACCCGGGGGTGCGGGGCTATGGCTACACCTTC
J gene: TRBJ2-2; D gene: TRBD2; V gene: TRBV7-8; clone size: .; CDR3 protein: CASSSPKGGPETGELFF; CDR3 DNA: TGTGCCAGCAGCTCCCCTAAGGGAGGGCCTGAAACCGGGGAGCTGTTTTTT
J gene: TRBJ1-4; D gene: TRBD1; V gene: TRBV4-3; clone size: .; CDR3 protein: CASSHARTGEEKLFF; CDR3 DNA: TGCGCCAGCAGCCATGCAAGGACAGGGGAGGAAAAACTGTTTTTT
J gene: TRBJ2-1; D gene: TRBD2; V gene: TRBV9; clone size: once; CDR3 protein: CASSVRLAGVHEQFF; CDR3 DNA: TGTGCCAGCAGCGTGAGACTAGCGGGGGTCCATGAGCAGTTCTTC
J gene: TRBJ2-2; D gene: .; V gene: TRBV7-2; clone size: .; CDR3 protein: CASSLRRNGELFF; CDR3 DNA: TGTGCCAGCAGCTTACGGCGGAACGGGGAGCTGTTTTTT
J gene: TRBJ1-1; D gene: .; V gene: TRBV7-9; clone size: .; CDR3 protein: CASSLGPGLNTEAFF; CDR3 DNA: TGTGCCAGCAGCTTAGGTCCGGGATTGAACACTGAAGCTTTCTTT
J gene: TRBJ2-3; D gene: TRBD1; V gene: TRBV19; clone size: few; CDR3 protein: CASSISGQGADTQYF; CDR3 DNA: TGTGCCAGTAGTATTTCGGGACAGGGTGCAGATACGCAGTATTTT
J gene: TRBJ1-1; D gene: .; V gene: TRBV13; clone size: .; CDR3 protein: CASSHKTGNMNTEAFF; CDR3 DNA: TGTGCCAGCAGCCACAAGACAGGCAATATGAACACTGAAGCTTTCTTT
J gene: TRBJ2-7; D gene: .; V gene: TRBV21-1; clone size: .; CDR3 protein: CASGEVIIQYF; CDR3 DNA: TGTGCCAGCGGAGAGGTAATAATTCAGTACTTC
J gene: TRBJ2-3; D gene: .; V gene: TRBV7-9; clone size: few; CDR3 protein: CASSQTFADTQYF; CDR3 DNA: TGTGCCAGCAGTCAGACTTTCGCCGATACGCAGTATTTT
J gene: TRBJ2-1; D gene: .; V gene: TRBV28; clone size: .; CDR3 protein: CASSGYRRDNEQFF; CDR3 DNA: TGTGCCAGCAGTGGATACAGGAGAGACAATGAGCAGTTCTTC
J gene: TRBJ2-1; D gene: TRBD2; V gene: TRBV3-1/TRBV3-2; clone size: .; CDR3 protein: CASSPRLAGPDEQFF; CDR3 DNA: TGTGCCAGCAGCCCCCGACTAGCGGGACCCGATGAGCAGTTCTTC
J gene: TRBJ2-7; D gene: TRBD2; V gene: TRBV6-6; clone size: .; CDR3 protein: CASSYLRGGPYEQYF; CDR3 DNA: TGTGCCAGCAGTTACCTCCGGGGGGGCCCCTACGAGCAGTACTTC
J gene: TRBJ1-6; D gene: .; V gene: TRBV9; clone size: .; CDR3 protein: CASSVGDSPLHF; CDR3 DNA: TGTGCCAGCAGCGTAGGAGACAGCCCCCTCCACTTT
J gene: TRBJ2-5; D gene: TRBD2; V gene: TRBV19; clone size: .; CDR3 protein: CASSTTGTSLETQYF; CDR3 DNA: TGTGCCAGTAGTACAACCGGGACTAGCTTAGAGACCCAGTACTTC
J gene: TRBJ1-2; D gene: TRBD1; V gene: TRBV3-1/TRBV3-2; clone size: .; CDR3 protein: CASSHQRPGQVYGYTF; CDR3 DNA: TGTGCCAGCAGCCATCAGCGTCCGGGACAGGTCTATGGCTACACCTTC
J gene: TRBJ2-5; D gene: TRBD1; V gene: TRBV28; clone size: .; CDR3 protein: CASTRTGDVETQYF; CDR3 DNA: TGTGCCAGCACCCGGACAGGGGATGTAGAGACCCAGTACTTC
J gene: TRBJ1-1; D gene: .; V gene: TRBV19; clone size: .; CDR3 protein: CASIGGQSTEAFF; CDR3 DNA: TGTGCCAGTATTGGAGGGCAGAGCACTGAAGCTTTCTTT
J gene: TRBJ1-5; D gene: TRBD1; V gene: TRBV6-6; clone size: once; CDR3 protein: CASTRDRVSNQPQHF; CDR3 DNA: TGTGCCAGCACGCGGGACAGAGTTAGCAATCAGCCCCAGCATTTT
J gene: TRBJ1-2; D gene: TRBD1; V gene: TRBV27; clone size: .; CDR3 protein: CASSPGTGFPLGYTF; CDR3 DNA: TGTGCCAGCAGTCCCGGGACAGGTTTCCCTCTTGGCTACACCTTC
J gene: TRBJ1-5; D gene: .; V gene: TRBV7-2; clone size: once; CDR3 protein: CASSLGGQGYQPQHF; CDR3 DNA: TGTGCCAGCAGCTTAGGAGGGCAGGGGTATCAGCCCCAGCATTTT
J gene: TRBJ1-5; D gene: .; V gene: TRBV19; clone size: .; CDR3 protein: CASTGGAGNQPQHF; CDR3 DNA: TGTGCCAGTACCGGGGGGGCAGGCAATCAGCCCCAGCATTTT
J gene: TRBJ2-3; D gene: TRBD1; V gene: TRBV18; clone size: .; CDR3 protein: CASSPTGDADTQYF; CDR3 DNA: TGTGCCAGCTCACCAACAGGGGACGCAGATACGCAGTATTTT
J gene: TRBJ1-1; D gene: TRBD1; V gene: TRBV9; clone size: .; CDR3 protein: CASSPRTGDTEAFF; CDR3 DNA: TGTGCCAGCAGCCCTCGGACAGGGGACACTGAAGCTTTCTTT
J gene: TRBJ2-5; D gene: .; V gene: TRBV19; clone size: .; CDR3 protein: CASSILGEETQYF; CDR3 DNA: TGTGCCAGTAGTATTCTAGGGGAAGAGACCCAGTACTTC
J gene: TRBJ1-5; D gene: .; V gene: TRBV3-1/TRBV3-2; clone size: .; CDR3 protein: CASSQNGGPNQPQHF; CDR3 DNA: TGTGCCAGCAGCCAAAACGGGGGGCCTAATCAGCCCCAGCATTTT
J gene: TRBJ2-5; D gene: TRBD1; V gene: TRBV7-9; clone size: .; CDR3 protein: CASIRQGVLETQYF; CDR3 DNA: TGTGCCAGCATTAGACAGGGGGTCTTAGAGACCCAGTACTTC
J gene: TRBJ2-7; D gene: TRBD2; V gene: TRBV7-2; clone size: .; CDR3 protein: CASSRSSGGEYEQYF; CDR3 DNA: TGTGCCAGCAGCAGATCCTCCGGGGGGGAATACGAGCAGTACTTC
J gene: TRBJ2-1; D gene: TRBD2; V gene: TRBV10-2; clone size: .; CDR3 protein: CASRFLAGGIYEQFF; CDR3 DNA: TGCGCCAGCAGATTTCTAGCGGGGGGGATATATGAGCAGTTCTTC
J gene: TRBJ2-2; D gene: .; V gene: TRBV10-3; clone size: .; CDR3 protein: CAISESRSNTGELFF; CDR3 DNA: TGTGCCATCAGTGAGTCGAGGAGCAACACCGGGGAGCTGTTTTTT
J gene: TRBJ1-1; D gene: TRBD1; V gene: TRBV5-4; clone size: .; CDR3 protein: CASSLGTGGNTEAFF; CDR3 DNA: TGTGCCAGCAGCTTGGGGACAGGGGGGAACACTGAAGCTTTCTTT
J gene: TRBJ2-1; D gene: .; V gene: TRBV27; clone size: many; CDR3 protein: CASSLGAPGSSNEQFF; CDR3 DNA: TGTGCCAGCAGTTTAGGGGCGCCAGGATCAAGCAATGAGCAGTTCTTC
J gene: TRBJ1-6; D gene: TRBD1; V gene: TRBV28; clone size: .; CDR3 protein: CASSIQTTGGYSPLHF; CDR3 DNA: TGTGCCAGCAGCATCCAGACTACAGGGGGCTATTCACCCCTCCACTTT
J gene: TRBJ2-7; D gene: TRBD2; V gene: TRBV7-2; clone size: .; CDR3 protein: CASSLYPRVAGPYEQYF; CDR3 DNA: TGTGCCAGCAGCTTATATCCTCGGGTAGCGGGGCCCTACGAGCAGTACTTC
J gene: TRBJ1-1; D gene: TRBD1; V gene: TRBV27; clone size: .; CDR3 protein: CASSLYPGQGMNTEAFF; CDR3 DNA: TGTGCCAGCAGTTTATACCCGGGACAGGGAATGAACACTGAAGCTTTCTTT
J gene: TRBJ2-1; D gene: TRBD2; V gene: TRBV28; clone size: .; CDR3 protein: CASIRSGGDHNEQFF; CDR3 DNA: TGTGCCAGCATTAGAAGCGGGGGGGACCACAATGAGCAGTTCTTC
J gene: TRBJ1-2; D gene: TRBD1; V gene: TRBV10-3; clone size: .; CDR3 protein: CAINPGQGYGYTF; CDR3 DNA: TGTGCCATCAACCCGGGACAGGGGTATGGCTACACCTTC
J gene: TRBJ1-3; D gene: .; V gene: TRBV5-6; clone size: .; CDR3 protein: CASSLGEGNTIYF; CDR3 DNA: TGTGCCAGCAGCTTGGGAGAGGGAAACACCATATATTTT
J gene: TRBJ1-1; D gene: TRBD1; V gene: TRBV28; clone size: .; CDR3 protein: CASSSAGGGTEAFF; CDR3 DNA: TGTGCCAGCAGTTCAGCAGGGGGAGGCACTGAAGCTTTCTTT
J gene: TRBJ2-5; D gene: .; V gene: TRBV28; clone size: .; CDR3 protein: CASSFLAAGRGHETQYF; CDR3 DNA: TGTGCCAGCAGTTTTTTGGCCGCTGGCAGGGGTCACGAGACCCAGTACTTC
J gene: TRBJ2-2; D gene: TRBD2; V gene: TRBV10-3; clone size: .; CDR3 protein: CAISGLAENTGELFF; CDR3 DNA: TGTGCCATCAGTGGACTAGCCGAGAACACCGGGGAGCTGTTTTTT
J gene: TRBJ2-1; D gene: .; V gene: TRBV19; clone size: .; CDR3 protein: CASTKQGNNEQFF; CDR3 DNA: TGTGCCAGTACCAAACAGGGAAACAATGAGCAGTTCTTC
J gene: TRBJ1-3; D gene: .; V gene: TRBV19; clone size: .; CDR3 protein: CARVWESGNTIYF; CDR3 DNA: TGTGCCCGCGTGTGGGAGTCCGGAAACACCATATATTTT
J gene: TRBJ2-5; D gene: TRBD1; V gene: TRBV19; clone size: .; CDR3 protein: CASRDRAQETQYF; CDR3 DNA: TGTGCCAGTAGGGACAGGGCACAAGAGACCCAGTACTTC
J gene: TRBJ1-5; D gene: .; V gene: TRBV6-1; clone size: .; CDR3 protein: CASSAQTWSETHINQPQHF; CDR3 DNA: TGTGCCAGCAGTGCCCAAACCTGGAGCGAAACTCACATCAATCAGCCCCAGCATTTT
J gene: TRBJ2-7; D gene: TRBD2; V gene: TRBV19; clone size: .; CDR3 protein: CASSMFGRGTGGYEQYF; CDR3 DNA: TGTGCCAGTAGTATGTTCGGGAGAGGAACCGGGGGGTACGAGCAGTACTTC
J gene: TRBJ2-7; D gene: .; V gene: TRBV30; clone size: .; CDR3 protein: CAWKGPGREQYF; CDR3 DNA: TGTGCCTGGAAGGGCCCGGGAAGGGAGCAGTACTTC
J gene: TRBJ2-6; D gene: .; V gene: TRBV7-2; clone size: .; CDR3 protein: CASSVPLGVQRSGANVLTF; CDR3 DNA: TGTGCCAGCAGCGTCCCCCTCGGGGTTCAACGGTCCGGGGCCAACGTCCTGACTTTC